This T cell receptor (beta chain) was obtained from a study of blood T cell repertoires in COVID-19. Study information: The United States, Italy and Spain provided the acute and convalescent COVID-19 samples. PBMCs, B-cell-depleted T cells, or T cells provided the cDNA or gDNA that made up the material.

Under the authors' procedure: Researchers report that nucleated cell counts were estimated from reference gene primer amplification. Repertoires were generated with immunoSEQ multiplex PCR, while TCRdb's copy carries only in-frame clones and drops some. That table supplies the V and J calls and clone size; D and trimming were determined from the DNA. The table records some 150,000 clones, around 81% of them present only once. With V trimmed by 5 bases and J by 7 bases, 2 bases remained unmatched. The CDR3 length is 11 residues. The sequenced material came from peripheral blood. The chain has TRBV12-3 or TRBV12-4 and TRBJ2-7; 7 bases line up with TRBD1. This sequence originates from a human donor with acute or convalescent COVID-19. The donor label of this sample is uncertain. CDR3 DNA: TGTGCCAGCAGTACAGGGGCTGAGCAGTACTTC. The encoded protein is CASSTGAEQYF.